These 8 T cell receptor beta chains were all obtained from the same sample, sequenced in a study of T cells in Graves' hyperthyroidism and ophthalmopathy. The TCR beta CDR3 regions underwent amplification using RNA transcripts as the source. The TCR CDR3 was amplified in a first-round RT-PCR using the HTBI primer set. TCRdb called the multiplex PCR reads again in MiXCR, with one record for every CDR3 protein. Among fewer than 350,000 distinct CDR3 sequences listed, roughly 18% were seen once. The material sequenced was blood. The origin of the receptors is a woman between 45 and 60 years old with Graves' hyperthyroidism.

Of note for this clonotype: A much larger clonotype is one base distant, so this may be a read error. The chain carries TRBV5-1 and TRBJ2-1; the match to TRBD2 covers 12 bases. The V gene end was trimmed by 1 base and the J gene end by 10 bases; junction bases not matched to a gene: 6. The CDR3 has 15 amino acids. CDR1 is SGHRS, CDR2 YFSETQ, per germline. The CDR3 DNA sequence: TGCGCCAGCAGCTTGAAGACTAGCGGGAGTGGGGAGCAGTTCTTC. This encodes CASSLKTSGSGEQFF.

The rearrangement links TRBV28 to TRBJ2-5; D unclear. The CDR3 has 12 amino acids. CDR1 and CDR2 (germline): MDHEN, SYDVKM. Trimming removed 1 base at V and 7 bases at J, with 7 bases between. CDR3: CASSLSLGTQYF. The CDR3 DNA reads TGTGCCAGCAGTTTATCCTTAGGGACCCAGTACTTC.

In its sample, this clonotype was seen a few times. The chain carries TRBV9 and TRBJ2-5, with D perhaps TRBD2 (6 bases). V was cut by 4 bases and J by 0 bases, with 16 bases left in between. The CDR3 contains 16 residues. Per germline, CDR1 SGDLS and CDR2 YYNGEE. CDR3 nucleotide sequence: TGTGCCAGCAGCTCTCCGAGGGGAGGCTACCAAGAGACCCAGTACTTC. Protein product: CASSSPRGGYQETQYF.

This clonotype was detected ten times or more. The V call is TRBV6-7, the J call TRBJ2-7; D not resolved. TRBV6-7 is placed among ORFs of uncertain function. The CDR3 runs to 13 residues. Trimming shortened V by 3 bases and J by 6 bases, and 12 bases separated the two germline ends. Written as DNA, the CDR3 is TGTGCCAGCAGTTATAATGGTCTGTCCGAGCAGTACGTC. It translates to CASSYNGLSEQYV.

DNA of the CDR3: TGCAGTGCTAGAGATAACCGGGACACAAACATTCAGTACTTC. Translation: CSARDNRDTNIQYF. V usage is TRBV20-1 and J usage is TRBJ2-4, with TRBD1 as a possible D gene (6 bases). Germline V CDR1 and CDR2: DFQATT, SNEGSKA (reference sequence). The CDR3 totals 14 residues. Trimming took 0 bases from V and 6 from J, leaving 12 bases between them.

This clonotype was seen a few times. The V call is TRBV4-1, the J call TRBJ1-1; TRBD1 might be the D (5 bases). Germline loops: CDR1 MGHRA, CDR2 YSYEKL. This CDR3 comprises 14 residues. The ends were cut back, 5 bases at V and 2 bases at J, with 12 bases in the middle. This CDR3 is CASSTRDGNTEAFF. The CDR3 DNA is TGCGCCAGCAGCACTAGGGACGGTAACACTGAAGCTTTCTTT.

Notes on this clonotype: This may stem from a read error, because a much larger clone lies one nucleotide away. The rearrangement uses TRBV12-3 or TRBV12-4 and TRBJ2-5; 12 positions agree with TRBD2. The CDR3 spans 14 residues. The V gene end was trimmed by 4 bases and the J gene end by 7 bases; junction bases not matched to a gene: 4. This chain's CDR3 is CASSYELAGGTQYF. The DNA of the CDR3 is TGTGCCAGCAGTTACGAACTAGCGGGAGGGACCCAGTACTTC.

This clonotype was observed at least ten times. CDR3 amino acids: CSARDQGAGTQYF. The CDR3 DNA sequence: TGCAGTGCTAGGGATCAGGGAGCGGGTACGCAGTATTTT. This chain connects TRBV20-1 to TRBJ2-3; TRBD2 is a possible D gene (6 bases). Trimming removed 3 bases from V and 8 bases from J, with 15 bases in between. CDR3 length: 13 amino acids. Germline CDR1 DFQATT, CDR2 SNEGSKA (reference sequence).